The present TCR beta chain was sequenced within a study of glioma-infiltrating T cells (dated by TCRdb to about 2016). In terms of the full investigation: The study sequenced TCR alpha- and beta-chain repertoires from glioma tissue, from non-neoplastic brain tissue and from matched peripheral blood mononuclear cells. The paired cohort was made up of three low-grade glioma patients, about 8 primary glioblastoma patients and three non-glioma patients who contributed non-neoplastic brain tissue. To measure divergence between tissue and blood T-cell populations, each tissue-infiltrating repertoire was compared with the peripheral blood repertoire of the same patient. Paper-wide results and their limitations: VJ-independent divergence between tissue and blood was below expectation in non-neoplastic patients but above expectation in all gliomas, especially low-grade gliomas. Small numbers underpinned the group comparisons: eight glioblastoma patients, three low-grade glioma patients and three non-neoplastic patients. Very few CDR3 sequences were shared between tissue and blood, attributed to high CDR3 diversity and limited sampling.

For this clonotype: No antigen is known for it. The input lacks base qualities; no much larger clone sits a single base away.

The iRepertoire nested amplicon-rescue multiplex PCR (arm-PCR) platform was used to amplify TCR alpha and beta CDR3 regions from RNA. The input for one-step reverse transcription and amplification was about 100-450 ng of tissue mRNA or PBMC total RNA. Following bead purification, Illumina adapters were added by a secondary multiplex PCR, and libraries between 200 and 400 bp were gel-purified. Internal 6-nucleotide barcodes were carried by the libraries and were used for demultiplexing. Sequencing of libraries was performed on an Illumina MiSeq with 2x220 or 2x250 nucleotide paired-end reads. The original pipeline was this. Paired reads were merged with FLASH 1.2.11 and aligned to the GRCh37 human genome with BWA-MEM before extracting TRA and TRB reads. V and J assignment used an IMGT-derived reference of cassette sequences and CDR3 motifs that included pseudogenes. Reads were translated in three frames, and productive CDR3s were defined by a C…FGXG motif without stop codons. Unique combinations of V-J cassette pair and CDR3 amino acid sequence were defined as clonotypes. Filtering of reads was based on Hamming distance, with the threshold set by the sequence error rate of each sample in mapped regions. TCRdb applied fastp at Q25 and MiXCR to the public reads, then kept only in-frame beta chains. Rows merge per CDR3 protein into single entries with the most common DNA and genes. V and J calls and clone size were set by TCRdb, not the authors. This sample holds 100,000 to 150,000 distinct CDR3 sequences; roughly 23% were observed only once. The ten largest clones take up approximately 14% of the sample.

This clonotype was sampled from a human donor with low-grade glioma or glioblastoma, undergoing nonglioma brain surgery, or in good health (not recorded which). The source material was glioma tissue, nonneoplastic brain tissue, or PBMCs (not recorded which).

Read as DNA, the sequence is TGTGCCAGCATTCCCTTTCCCTATACGCAGTATTTT. It translates as CASIPFPYTQYF. Recombination joined TRBV6-2 or TRBV6-3 with TRBJ2-3, with no confident D gene call. The germline V gene encodes CDR1 MNHEY and CDR2 SVGEGT. The CDR3 runs 12 amino acids, cysteine and phenylalanine included. The kept DNA is CDR3 alone, 36 bases in frame from the first base. Relative to germline, V is 7 bases shorter and J is 7 bases shorter, with 12 bases between their ends.